What follows describes a single T cell receptor beta chain. Its matching antigen is unknown. V lost 6 bases and J 2 bases, leaving 19 bases between the germline ends. From germline, CDR1 is SQVTM and CDR2 ANQGSEA. The CDR3 sequence is 15 residues long. These data come from a study of a mutant IDH1 vaccine in newly diagnosed glioma. Study context: The study held visit V12 at week 35 and visit V13 at week 47.

Sample time point: week 35, safety follow-up. The investigators gave 300 ug of mutant IDH1 20-mer peptide in each vaccine dose, together with topical imiquimod. Here immunoSEQ multiplex PCR was the method, and the copy in TCRdb shows in-frame clones only, minus some. The sample comprises around 45,000 clones, 85% to 90% of which are singletons, and 4.5% to 6% rests with the top ten. The chain joins TRBV29-1 to TRBJ1-1; D possibly corresponds to TRBD1 (5 bases). The source material was PBMCs, sampled from a glioma patient whose treatment included an IDH1 peptide vaccine. This clonotype was sampled from a woman aged 40 to 49 with glioma. The CDR3 protein is CSVRDSLWGNTEAFF. The CDR3 DNA follows: TGCAGCGTCCGCGACTCTCTCTGGGGCAACACTGAAGCTTTCTTT.